One sample yielded the 19 T cell receptor beta chains listed below, sequenced in a study of shared clonotypes between healthy human individuals. Using immunoSEQ multiplex PCR, the repertoire was profiled, and TCRdb retains in-frame clones only, with some absent. The sample records 2 million to 2.5 million clones, about 95% being singletons. Naive CD8 cells were CD45RO-negative, positively selected for CCR7, excluding terminally differentiated effector memory CD45RA+ cells. Sequencing input: naive CD8+ T cells sorted from blood. Every receptor here comes from a man aged 18-30 years in good health.

The genes are TRBV19 and TRBJ2-2, with 7 bases fitting TRBD2. V gave up 4 bases and J gave up 4 bases; unmatched junction bases: 3. Germline V lookup: CDR1 LNHDA, CDR2 SQIVND (reference sequence). The CDR3 covers 14 residues. The CDR3 here is CASSKRGGTGELFF. CDR3 nucleotide sequence: TGTGCCAGTAGTAAGCGGGGAGGCACCGGGGAGCTGTTTTTT.

Regarding this clone: Other DNA sequences from this sample encode an identical CDR3 as well. CDR3 coding DNA: TGCAGCGTTCTGCCACTGAACACTGAAGCTTTCTTT. Its protein product is CSVLPLNTEAFF. The gene calls are TRBV29-1 and TRBJ1-1; D remains unclear. The germline V gene encodes CDR1 SQVTM and CDR2 ANQGSEA. The CDR3 runs to 12 residues. Trimming stripped 5 bases from V and 0 bases from J, with 7 bases between.

This clone has just one count. This chain joins TRBV27 and TRBJ2-7, with 7 nucleotides matching TRBD2. The V gene end was trimmed by 4 bases and the J gene end by 2 bases; junction bases not matched to a gene: 5. The germline gives CDR1 MNHEY, CDR2 SMNVEV (reference sequence). The CDR3 is made up of 14 amino acids. CDR3 DNA sequence: TGTGCCAGCAGTTCGGGACTAAACCCCTACGAGCAGTACTTC. Its protein product is CASSSGLNPYEQYF.

The CDR3 spells CASRTQGDLYEQYF. In DNA, the CDR3 is TGTGCCAGCAGGACCCAGGGGGACCTCTACGAGCAGTACTTC. The chain links TRBV27 to TRBJ2-7; 7 positions match TRBD1. Germline V gives CDR1 MNHEY, CDR2 SMNVEV (reference sequence). This CDR3 is built from 14 residues. V gave up 6 bases and J gave up 3 bases; unmatched junction bases: 8.

The CDR3 DNA is TGCAGCGTTGAAGTAAGAGCCGGCACCGGGGAGCTGTTTTTT. Amino acid sequence: CSVEVRAGTGELFF. The chain links TRBV29-1 to TRBJ2-2; D is uncertain. Trimming removed 1 base from V and 4 bases from J, with 10 bases in between. The germline gives CDR1 SQVTM, CDR2 ANQGSEA. This CDR3 is built from 14 residues.

The V call is TRBV4-1, the J call TRBJ2-2; D may be TRBD1 (5 bases). Germline values: CDR1 MGHRA, CDR2 YSYEKL. The CDR3 contains 15 residues. The V end was cut by 4 bases, the J end by 7 bases, with 16 bases between. The CDR3 sequence: CASSLKQAASGELFF. The CDR3 nucleotides read TGCGCCAGCAGCCTCAAACAGGCGGCGAGCGGGGAGCTGTTTTTT.

V gene TRBV9 combines with J gene TRBJ2-3; possible D gene TRBD2, 5 bases. The V end lost 4 bases, the J end lost 1 base, and 13 bases lay between the germline ends. The CDR3 contains 15 residues. Germline assignment: CDR1 SGDLS and CDR2 YYNGEE. In DNA, the CDR3 is TGTGCCAGCAGCCTAGCAAGTACTGGCACAGATACGCAGTATTTT. It is translated as CASSLASTGTDTQYF.

This clone appeared once. The chain recombines TRBV6-4 with TRBJ2-1, with D possibly being TRBD1 or TRBD2 (6 bases each). Germline assignment: CDR1 MRHNA and CDR2 SNTAGT. V was cut by 2 bases and J by 6 bases, with 17 bases left in between. The CDR3 length is 16 residues. DNA for the CDR3: TGTGCCAGCAGTGACAGGGGGGCAGGTCTGGGCAATGAGCAGTTCTTC. Its translation: CASSDRGAGLGNEQFF.

The chain employs TRBV7-9 and TRBJ1-1; no firm D call. V gave up 1 base and J gave up 1 base, with 10 bases separating them. The CDR3 contains 15 residues. Per the germline V gene, CDR1 is SEHNR and CDR2 is FQNEAQ (reference sequence). The DNA of the CDR3 is TGTGCCAGCAGCTTAGTGGAGGACCCGAACACTGAAGCTTTCTTT. It yields the protein CASSLVEDPNTEAFF.

The rearrangement joins TRBV4-1 to TRBJ1-4; D ambiguous. Deletions cut 1 base from V and 8 bases from J, with 8 bases between. Looked up from germline, CDR1 is MGHRA and CDR2 is YSYEKL. CDR3 length equals 13 residues. CDR3 in DNA: TGCGCCAGCAGCCAAGCTGTTTCCGAAAAACTGTTTTTT. The encoded protein is CASSQAVSEKLFF.

The chain joins TRBV21-1 to TRBJ1-2; the D call in the table, TRBD1, was not verified against the DNA. TRBV21-1 is deemed a pseudogene. This CDR3 has 16 amino acids. CDR3 residues: CASSKVGQARNYGYTF. CDR3 sequence (DNA): TGTGCCAGCAGCAAAGTGGGGCAGGCCAGAAACTATGGCTACACCTTC.

The genes are TRBV18 and TRBJ2-5, with TRBD1 matching 8 bases. Trimming at V came to 2 bases and at J to 2 bases, leaving 7 bases not matched to a gene. Per the germline V gene, CDR1 is KGHSH and CDR2 is LQKENI. There are 16 residues in the CDR3. In DNA, the CDR3 is TGTGCCAGCTCACCAGCCAGGGGGCCCCAACAAGAGACCCAGTACTTC. Its protein is CASSPARGPQQETQYF. The entire variable domain, with the rest obtained from reference TRBV18 and TRBJ2-5, is as follows: NAGVMQNPRHLVRRRGQEARLRCSPMKGHSHVYWYRQLPEEGLKFMVYLQKENIIDESGMPKERFSAEFPKEGPSILRIQQVVRGDSAAYFCASSPARGPQQETQYFGPGTRLLVL.

The chain uses TRBV7-9 and TRBJ1-1, with unresolved D. CDR3 length: 12 residues. Between the trimmed V and J ends, which lost 3 bases and 6 bases, there was a span of 8 bases. From germline, CDR1 is SEHNR and CDR2 FQNEAQ (reference sequence). CDR3 nucleotide sequence: TGTGCCAGCAGCTTCAATGGGGCTGAAGCTTTCTTT. Amino acid sequence: CASSFNGAEAFF.

Comments on this clone: The same CDR3 also results from other DNA sequences found in this sample. The gene calls are TRBV6-6 and TRBJ2-1; D is unclear. This CDR3 has 12 residues. Trimming shortened V by 0 bases and J by 8 bases, and 5 bases separated the two germline ends. From germline, CDR1 is MNHNY and CDR2 SVGAGI (reference sequence). CDR3 coding DNA: TGTGCCAGCAGTTACTCTCGGGATGAGCAGTTCTTC. This translates into CASSYSRDEQFF.

Only one count was recorded for this clone. The rearrangement links TRBV5-6 to TRBJ2-3, with 8 bases fitting TRBD2. CDR3 length: 17 amino acids. The ends lost 4 bases at V and 1 base at J; junction bases unmatched: 11. Germline CDR1 SGHDT, CDR2 YYEEEE. The CDR3 DNA reads TGTGCCAGCAGCGCCAGTGGGGCGGGAGGTGGCACAGATACGCAGTATTTT. Its translation is CASSASGAGGGTDTQYF.

Here the CDR3 DNA reads TGTGCCAGCAGTTTGACCGGGACACACACTGAAGCTTTCTTT. Residues: CASSLTGTHTEAFF. The genes are TRBV27 and TRBJ1-1; D might be TRBD1 (6 bases). V was trimmed by 3 bases and J by 3 bases, leaving 11 bases between them. The germline V gene encodes CDR1 MNHEY and CDR2 SMNVEV (reference sequence). CDR3 size: 14 residues.

The rearrangement joins TRBV5-6 to TRBJ2-5; D is ambiguous. The germline gives CDR1 SGHDT, CDR2 YYEEEE. The CDR3 runs to 13 residues. The V gene lost 0 bases and the J gene lost 5 bases, with 8 bases spanning the gap. Here the CDR3 DNA reads TGTGCCAGCAGCTTGGAAACGGAGGAGACCCAGTACTTC. It specifies CASSLETEETQYF.

The V gene is TRBV7-9, the J gene TRBJ2-7; maybe TRBD1 (6 bases). Trimming left V 8 bases short and J 2 bases short, with 19 bases between. CDR3 length: 15 amino acids. CDR1 is SEHNR and CDR2 is FQNEAQ in the germline V gene (reference sequence). The CDR3 sequence is CASSHTGSIPYEQYF. For the CDR3, the DNA is TGTGCCAGCTCCCATACAGGGTCAATCCCCTACGAGCAGTACTTC.

The CDR3 spells CASSQILAGAQYEQYF. The CDR3 DNA follows: TGCGCCAGCAGCCAAATTCTAGCGGGGGCCCAATACGAGCAGTACTTC. V gene TRBV4-1 combines with J gene TRBJ2-7, with TRBD2 matching 10 bases. The ends lost 2 bases at V and 4 bases at J; junction bases unmatched: 8. This CDR3 is built from 16 residues. Germline lookup yields CDR1 MGHRA and CDR2 YSYEKL.